This T cell receptor beta chain was sequenced in a study of blood T cells in healthy people across ages. Points from the study as a whole: The lack of PBMC sorting stopped any conclusive naive versus antigen-experienced comparison. Per million T cells, TCR beta diversity dropped about linearly as age rose.

A second roughly 6 to 11 cycle PCR used barcoded and J-beta primers. MiXCR, run by TCRdb on the 5' RACE reads, gives a single entry per CDR3 protein. The top ten hold around 3.4% of the sample, which has fewer than 800,000 distinct CDR3 sequences, under 25% seen once. A word on this clonotype: Its antigen is still unknown.

V was cut by 3 bases and J by 5 bases, with 22 bases left in between. The CDR3 extends over 17 amino acids. The germline V gene encodes CDR1 KGHSH and CDR2 LQKENI. This chain connects TRBV18 to TRBJ2-5; the D gene is possibly TRBD1 (5 bases). This clonotype originated in a man aged 65 to 85 in good health. Material: blood. The CDR3 here is CASSPNVDTLSGETQYF. The DNA for the CDR3 is TGTGCCAGCTCACCGAACGTGGACACTCTCTCTGGGGAGACCCAGTACTTC.